Listed below are T cell receptor beta chains from one sample, sequenced in a study of blood T cells in healthy people across ages. TCRdb independently ran MiXCR on the 5' RACE reads; one entry per CDR3 protein. The data show some 780,000 distinct CDR3 sequences, roughly 56% seen once. The source material was blood. The receptor set was obtained from a man aged 40-49 years in good health. Each CDR3 is given with its conserved first and last residue. D genes are given only for firm matches. Clone size is not always given. Where it is, it says once, few, many or a class for expanded clones.

TRBJ1-6 few TRBV6-1 . TGTGCCAGCAGTGGTGATAATTCACCCCTCCACTTT CASSGDNSPLHF
TRBJ2-2 . TRBV7-9 . TGTGCCAGCAGCCGCGATAACACCGGGGAGCTGTTTTTT CASSRDNTGELFF
TRBJ2-1 once TRBV4-2 TRBD2 TGTGCCAGCAGCCCCTCGGGGACTAGCGGGGGGAGCTCCTACAATGAGCAGTTCTTC CASSPSGTSGGSSYNEQFF
TRBJ2-1 . TRBV2 TRBD1 TGTGCCAGGGGGGGACAGGCCTCCTACAATGAGCAGTTCTTC CARGGQASYNEQFF
TRBJ1-5 . TRBV12-3/TRBV12-4 . TGTGCCAGCAGTTTAGTTGGCAGACTAAGCAATCAGCCCCAGCATTTT CASSLVGRLSNQPQHF
TRBJ2-3 . TRBV7-9 TRBD2 TGTGCGGGGGCTAGCGGGTTGGCAGATACGCAGTATTTT CAGASGLADTQYF
TRBJ1-2 . TRBV30 . TGTGCCTGGAGCCGGGGGCAACCTATAGGCTACACCTTC CAWSRGQPIGYTF
TRBJ2-5 . TRBV20-1 TRBD2 TGCAGTGCTAGAGACAGCGGGAGGGCCATAATGATTGAAACCCAGTACTTC CSARDSGRAIMIETQYF
TRBJ1-2 . TRBV4-2 . TGTGCCAGCAGCCAATCCCCTGGGGGGCTGAGTTTAGTATTGGGCTACACCTTC CASSQSPGGLSLVLGYTF
TRBJ1-1 . TRBV27 . TGTGCCAGCAGTGCGGAAATCGGAACTGAAGCTTTCTTT CASSAEIGTEAFF
TRBJ2-2 . TRBV6-4 . TGTGCCAGCAGTGATGGGAGTTACACCGGGGAGCTGTTTTTT CASSDGSYTGELFF
TRBJ2-5 . TRBV3-1 TRBD2 TGTGCCAGCAGCCAAGTTGGCGGGAGCCAAGAGACCCAGTACTTC CASSQVGGSQETQYF
TRBJ1-4 few TRBV7-2 . TGTGCCAGCAGCTTGTTTTGGGGCGGTGGGAATGAAAAACTGTTTTTT CASSLFWGGGNEKLFF
TRBJ1-6 few TRBV9 . TGTGCCAGCAGCGAGATGGGCGGACCCCTCCACTTT CASSEMGGPLHF
TRBJ2-3 . TRBV18 . TGTGCCAGCTCACCACCGGATGCGGTTCCAACAGATACGCAGTATTTT CASSPPDAVPTDTQYF
TRBJ2-1 few TRBV4-2 TRBD2 TGTGCCAGCAGCCAAGAACCGCCCCCCCCTAGCGGCCGAGGGGATGAGCAGTTCTTC CASSQEPPPPSGRGDEQFF
TRBJ2-1 . TRBV7-9 TRBD2 TGTGCCAGCAGCTTAAGCAGGGGGCGAAAGGGACTAGCGGCTAATGAGCAGTTCTTC CASSLSRGRKGLAANEQFF
TRBJ2-3 . TRBV4-3 . TGCGCCAGCAGCCGACTTCTCACAGATACGCAGTATTTT CASSRLLTDTQYF
TRBJ2-1 . TRBV27 . TGTGCCAGTTTATTCGAGGGTCGACGACCATCCGGTGAGCAGTTCTTC CASLFEGRRPSGEQFF
TRBJ2-7 . TRBV27 TRBD2 TGTGCCAGCACGGCGGGAGGCCTTATTAACGAGCAGTACTTC CASTAGGLINEQYF
TRBJ2-1 . TRBV7-9 TRBD2 TGTGCCAGCAGACCGCGTACCCCTAGCGGACCTGGCTCCTACAATGAGCAGTTCTTC CASRPRTPSGPGSYNEQFF
TRBJ2-5 . TRBV30 TRBD1 TGTGCCTGGACGTCTGTGGGACAGGGTAAAGAGACCCAGTACTTC CAWTSVGQGKETQYF
TRBJ2-1 . TRBV6-2/TRBV6-3 TRBD2 TGTGCCAGCAGTCCCTACCTAGCGGGAGCGTCCAATGAGCAGTTCTTC CASSPYLAGASNEQFF
TRBJ1-1 . TRBV5-1 . TGCGCCAGCAGCGTCCGGATCGGGTATGAAGCTTTCTTT CASSVRIGYEAFF
TRBJ2-7 . TRBV20-1 TRBD2 TGCAGTGCTGGGACTAGCGGGAGTCCAGCCTACGAGCAGTACTTC CSAGTSGSPAYEQYF
TRBJ2-7 few TRBV13 TRBD2 TGTGCCAGCAGCTTATGGACTAGCGGGAGCTACGAGCAGTACTTC CASSLWTSGSYEQYF
TRBJ1-2 . TRBV29-1 . TGCAGCGTTGTGGGGGCCTATGGCTACACCTTC CSVVGAYGYTF
TRBJ1-2 . TRBV13 . TGCGCCAGCAGCTTAGAGAGGGGCAGAGGACGCCCTAACTATGGCTACACCTTC CASSLERGRGRPNYGYTF
TRBJ2-5 . TRBV20-1 . TGCAGTGCTAGCAGGGGCCAAGAGACCCAGTCCTTC CSASRGQETQSF
TRBJ2-7 . TRBV7-9 . TGTGCCAGCAGCTGCGAAACAGGGATGGGCTCCTACGAGCAGTACTTC CASSCETGMGSYEQYF
TRBJ2-4 few TRBV29-1 . TGCAGCGTTGAAGAGGCCAAAAACATTCAGTACTTC CSVEEAKNIQYF
TRBJ2-5 . TRBV20-1 TRBD1 TGCAGTGCGCGGACAGGGGGCGGATTGGAGACCCAGTACTTC CSARTGGGLETQYF
TRBJ1-1 . TRBV5-1 . TGCGCCAGCAGCGTGAGGGACCCGAGCACTGAAGCTTTCTTT CASSVRDPSTEAFF
TRBJ2-5 . TRBV6-5 . TGTGCCAGCAGTCTCATAGGGAAGCTTCAAGAGACCCAGTACTTC CASSLIGKLQETQYF
TRBJ2-7 few TRBV11-1 TRBD2 TGTGCCAGCAGCCTGGGACTAGCGGAGAACCGACCCGAAGGGCTAGACTACGAGCAGTACTTC CASSLGLAENRPEGLDYEQYF
TRBJ2-5 . TRBV6-2/TRBV6-3 . TGTGCCAGCAGTTACGTACGAGCGGTCCAAGAGACCCAGTACTTC CASSYVRAVQETQYF
TRBJ2-1 . TRBV29-1 . TGCAGCGTAGCCGGAGGGGGGTCCTACAATGAGCAGTTCTTC CSVAGGGSYNEQFF
TRBJ2-7 . TRBV29-1 . TGCAGCGCTCGACGGAGCTCCTACGAGCAGTACTTC CSARRSSYEQYF
TRBJ1-2 . TRBV7-2 TRBD1 TGTGCCAGCAGCTTTTCACAGGGGCCCTATGGCTACACCTTC CASSFSQGPYGYTF
TRBJ2-7 . TRBV5-1 . TGCGCCAGCAGCTTGGAATGGACCTACAATGAGCAGTACTTC CASSLEWTYNEQYF
TRBJ2-3 . TRBV18 . TGTGCCAGCTCACCACAGCCTCCTCCCACAGATACGCAGTATTTT CASSPQPPPTDTQYF
TRBJ1-4 . TRBV12-3/TRBV12-4 . TGTGCCAGCCGTTACTCAAATGAAAAACTGTTTTTT CASRYSNEKLFF
TRBJ2-2 . TRBV5-1 . TGCGCCAGCAGCTTGGCCCGGGGAGAAGCGAACACCGGGGAGCTGTTTTTT CASSLARGEANTGELFF
TRBJ2-5 few TRBV5-1 TRBD2 TGCGCCAGCGGGGCCCGGCGGGCTAGCGGAGAGGAAGAGACCCAGTACTTC CASGARRASGEEETQYF
TRBJ2-1 . TRBV3-1 TRBD2 TGTGCCAGCAGCCCGGGACTACTAAGAGAGCAGTTCTTC CASSPGLLREQFF